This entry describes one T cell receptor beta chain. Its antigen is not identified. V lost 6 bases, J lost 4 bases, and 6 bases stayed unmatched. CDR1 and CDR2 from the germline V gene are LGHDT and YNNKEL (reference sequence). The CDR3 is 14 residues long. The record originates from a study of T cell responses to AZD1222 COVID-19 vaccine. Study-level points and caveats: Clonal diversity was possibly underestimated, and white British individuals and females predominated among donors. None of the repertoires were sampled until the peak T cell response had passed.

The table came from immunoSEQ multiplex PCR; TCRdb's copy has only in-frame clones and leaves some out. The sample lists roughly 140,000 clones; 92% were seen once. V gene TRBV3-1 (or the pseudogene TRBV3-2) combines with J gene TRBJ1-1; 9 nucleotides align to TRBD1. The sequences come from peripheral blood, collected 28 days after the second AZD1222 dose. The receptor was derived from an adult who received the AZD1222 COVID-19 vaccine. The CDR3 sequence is CASRETGGGTEAFF. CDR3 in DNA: TGTGCCAGCAGAGAAACAGGGGGCGGCACTGAAGCTTTCTTT.